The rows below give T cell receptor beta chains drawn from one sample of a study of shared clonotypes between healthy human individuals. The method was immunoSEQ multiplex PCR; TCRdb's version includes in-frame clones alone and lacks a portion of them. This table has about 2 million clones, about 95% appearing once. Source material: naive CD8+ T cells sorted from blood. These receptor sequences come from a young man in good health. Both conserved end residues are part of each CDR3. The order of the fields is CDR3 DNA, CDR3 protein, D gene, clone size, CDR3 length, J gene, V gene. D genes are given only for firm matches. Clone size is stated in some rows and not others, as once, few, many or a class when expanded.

CDR3 DNA: TGTGCCAGTAGTATACGTGGACCCCCGAACACTGAAGCTTTCTTT
CDR3 protein: CASSIRGPPNTEAFF
D gene: -
clone size: -
CDR3 length: 15
J gene: TRBJ1-1
V gene: TRBV19

CDR3 DNA: TGTGCCAGCAGCTCATCCGGGACTACCTCCTACAATGAGCAGTTCTTC
CDR3 protein: CASSSSGTTSYNEQFF
D gene: TRBD2
clone size: -
CDR3 length: 16
J gene: TRBJ2-1
V gene: TRBV7-9

CDR3 DNA: TGTGCCTGGAGCATAGGCTCTGGGGCCAACGTCCTGACTTTC
CDR3 protein: CAWSIGSGANVLTF
D gene: -
clone size: -
CDR3 length: 14
J gene: TRBJ2-6
V gene: TRBV30

CDR3 DNA: TGTGCCAGCAGCTTGGATAGCCGTTACAATGAGCAGTTCTTC
CDR3 protein: CASSLDSRYNEQFF
D gene: -
clone size: -
CDR3 length: 14
J gene: TRBJ2-1
V gene: TRBV11-3

CDR3 DNA: TGTGCCAGCAGCTTAGAGCTAGCGGGAGGTGACAATGAGCAGTTCTTC
CDR3 protein: CASSLELAGGDNEQFF
D gene: TRBD2
clone size: -
CDR3 length: 16
J gene: TRBJ2-1
V gene: TRBV7-2

CDR3 DNA: TGTGCCAGCAGTCTTGGGACAGAGGCGAACACCGGGGAGCTGTTTTTT
CDR3 protein: CASSLGTEANTGELFF
D gene: TRBD1
clone size: -
CDR3 length: 16
J gene: TRBJ2-2
V gene: TRBV6-6

CDR3 DNA: TGTGCCAGCAGCGGCCCCCTGTCTAGCGTCCCAGATACGCAGTATTTT
CDR3 protein: CASSGPLSSVPDTQYF
D gene: -
clone size: -
CDR3 length: 16
J gene: TRBJ2-3
V gene: TRBV9

CDR3 DNA: TGTGCCAGCAGTCCCGGACAGGCCAATTCACCCCTCCACTTT
CDR3 protein: CASSPGQANSPLHF
D gene: TRBD1
clone size: -
CDR3 length: 14
J gene: TRBJ1-6
V gene: TRBV27

CDR3 DNA: TGTGCCAGCAGCTTAGGAATGGGTAATTCACCCCTCCACTTT
CDR3 protein: CASSLGMGNSPLHF
D gene: -
clone size: -
CDR3 length: 14
J gene: TRBJ1-6
V gene: TRBV13

CDR3 DNA: TGTGCCAGCAGTTTGGGTAGCGGGGTGGGAGAGCAGTACTTC
CDR3 protein: CASSLGSGVGEQYF
D gene: TRBD2
clone size: -
CDR3 length: 14
J gene: TRBJ2-7
V gene: TRBV27

CDR3 DNA: TGTGCCAGCAGCTTAATTTTGGGGAACACCGGGGAGCTGTTTTTT
CDR3 protein: CASSLILGNTGELFF
D gene: -
clone size: -
CDR3 length: 15
J gene: TRBJ2-2
V gene: TRBV7-9

CDR3 DNA: TGTGCCAGCAGCTTACGGTCCCGGGGGGATAATTCACCCCTCCACTTT
CDR3 protein: CASSLRSRGDNSPLHF
D gene: -
clone size: once
CDR3 length: 16
J gene: TRBJ1-6
V gene: TRBV7-2

CDR3 DNA: TGTGCCAGCAGCCCGACTACCTACGAGCAGTACTTC
CDR3 protein: CASSPTTYEQYF
D gene: -
clone size: -
CDR3 length: 12
J gene: TRBJ2-7
V gene: TRBV7-9

CDR3 DNA: TGTGCCAGCAGTTTAATGGGGGCCTACGAGCAGTACTTC
CDR3 protein: CASSLMGAYEQYF
D gene: -
clone size: -
CDR3 length: 13
J gene: TRBJ2-7
V gene: TRBV27

CDR3 DNA: TGCAGCGTTGAAATGGGCGGGAGGGTTCCGAATGAGCAGTTCTTC
CDR3 protein: CSVEMGGRVPNEQFF
D gene: TRBD2
clone size: -
CDR3 length: 15
J gene: TRBJ2-1
V gene: TRBV29-1

CDR3 DNA: TGTGCCAGCAGTGAATTGGGGGGCGCCTATGGCTACACCTTC
CDR3 protein: CASSELGGAYGYTF
D gene: -
clone size: -
CDR3 length: 14
J gene: TRBJ1-2
V gene: TRBV6-1

CDR3 DNA: TGTGCCAGCAGCCTCGATGCTAGCGGGAGTCAAGAGTTCTTC
CDR3 protein: CASSLDASGSQEFF
D gene: TRBD2
clone size: -
CDR3 length: 14
J gene: TRBJ2-1
V gene: TRBV27

CDR3 DNA: TGTGCCAGCAGTAACCCGGGGGGCACTGAAGCTTTCTTT
CDR3 protein: CASSNPGGTEAFF
D gene: -
clone size: -
CDR3 length: 13
J gene: TRBJ1-1
V gene: TRBV6-6

CDR3 DNA: TGTGCCAGCAGTCCTGAACCGGGGTCCTACGAGCAGTACTTC
CDR3 protein: CASSPEPGSYEQYF
D gene: -
clone size: -
CDR3 length: 14
J gene: TRBJ2-7
V gene: TRBV2

CDR3 DNA: TGTGCCAGCAGCTTCCAGTACAATGAGCAGTTCTTC
CDR3 protein: CASSFQYNEQFF
D gene: -
clone size: once
CDR3 length: 12
J gene: TRBJ2-1
V gene: TRBV5-6

CDR3 DNA: TGTGCCAGCAGCCCCATTTTTCTCGGGGAGCTGTTTTTT
CDR3 protein: CASSPIFLGELFF
D gene: -
clone size: -
CDR3 length: 13
J gene: TRBJ2-2
V gene: TRBV6-5

CDR3 DNA: TGTGCCAGCAGTTTCGGGAGGTTGGGTGAAGCTTTCTTT
CDR3 protein: CASSFGRLGEAFF
D gene: -
clone size: -
CDR3 length: 13
J gene: TRBJ1-1
V gene: TRBV27

CDR3 DNA: TGTGCCAGCAGCTATCAGCCGGGACAGTTGAACACTGAAGCTTTCTTT
CDR3 protein: CASSYQPGQLNTEAFF
D gene: TRBD1
clone size: -
CDR3 length: 16
J gene: TRBJ1-1
V gene: TRBV5-6

CDR3 DNA: TGTGCCAGCAGTGCGGGGAATGAAGAGGAAAAACTGTTTTTT
CDR3 protein: CASSAGNEEEKLFF
D gene: -
clone size: -
CDR3 length: 14
J gene: TRBJ1-4
V gene: TRBV28

CDR3 DNA: TGTGCCAGCACCAACCCGGGACAGGGCAGCTATGGCTACACCTTC
CDR3 protein: CASTNPGQGSYGYTF
D gene: TRBD1
clone size: -
CDR3 length: 15
J gene: TRBJ1-2
V gene: TRBV2

CDR3 DNA: TGTGCCAGCAGTCTAGAATGGGGAGCCAGAGACCTCTATGGCTACACCTTC
CDR3 protein: CASSLEWGARDLYGYTF
D gene: -
clone size: -
CDR3 length: 17
J gene: TRBJ1-2
V gene: TRBV11-2

CDR3 DNA: TGTGCCAGCCTATCACGGACAGTAGACTGGTACAATGAGCAGTTCTTC
CDR3 protein: CASLSRTVDWYNEQFF
D gene: -
clone size: -
CDR3 length: 16
J gene: TRBJ2-1
V gene: TRBV28

CDR3 DNA: TGTGCCAGTAGAACCGATTGGGGCGCGGACTATGGCTACACCTTC
CDR3 protein: CASRTDWGADYGYTF
D gene: -
clone size: -
CDR3 length: 15
J gene: TRBJ1-2
V gene: TRBV19

CDR3 DNA: TGTGCCAGCAGAAAAGGGACCACCCTAGAGACCCAGTACTTC
CDR3 protein: CASRKGTTLETQYF
D gene: -
clone size: -
CDR3 length: 14
J gene: TRBJ2-5
V gene: TRBV28

CDR3 DNA: TGCAGCGTCGCCCAGGGGACGGTCTCCTACGAGCAGTACTTC
CDR3 protein: CSVAQGTVSYEQYF
D gene: -
clone size: -
CDR3 length: 14
J gene: TRBJ2-7
V gene: TRBV29-1

CDR3 DNA: TGCGCCAGCAGCCAAGAGTACTCGGGCAATGAGCAGTTCTTC
CDR3 protein: CASSQEYSGNEQFF
D gene: -
clone size: -
CDR3 length: 14
J gene: TRBJ2-1
V gene: TRBV4-1

CDR3 DNA: TGTGCCGGCTCCCCGGGGTCTGCGAACACCGGGGAGCTGTTTTTT
CDR3 protein: CAGSPGSANTGELFF
D gene: -
clone size: -
CDR3 length: 15
J gene: TRBJ2-2
V gene: TRBV7-9

CDR3 DNA: TGTGCCAGCAGTGTAGGGAGTAACTATGGCTACACCTTC
CDR3 protein: CASSVGSNYGYTF
D gene: -
clone size: -
CDR3 length: 13
J gene: TRBJ1-2
V gene: TRBV2

CDR3 DNA: TGTGCCAGTAGGGACAGGGCGGATTCACCCCTCCACTTT
CDR3 protein: CASRDRADSPLHF
D gene: TRBD1
clone size: -
CDR3 length: 13
J gene: TRBJ1-6
V gene: TRBV19

CDR3 DNA: TGTGCCAGCAGTGAAGAGTGGGCCCTAACAGAAGCAGATACGCAGTATTTT
CDR3 protein: CASSEEWALTEADTQYF
D gene: -
clone size: -
CDR3 length: 17
J gene: TRBJ2-3
V gene: TRBV6-1

CDR3 DNA: TGCGCCAGCAGCCAAGGGCCAGCCCATGAGCAGTTCTTC
CDR3 protein: CASSQGPAHEQFF
D gene: -
clone size: -
CDR3 length: 13
J gene: TRBJ2-1
V gene: TRBV4-1

CDR3 DNA: TGCGCCAGCAGCCAGACCGGGACTAGGGGCACCGGGGAGCTGTTTTTT
CDR3 protein: CASSQTGTRGTGELFF
D gene: TRBD2
clone size: -
CDR3 length: 16
J gene: TRBJ2-2
V gene: TRBV4-3

CDR3 DNA: TGTGCCAGCAGCTGGTCGGGGATATCCTACGAGCAGTACTTC
CDR3 protein: CASSWSGISYEQYF
D gene: -
clone size: -
CDR3 length: 14
J gene: TRBJ2-7
V gene: TRBV5-6

CDR3 DNA: TGTGCCAGCAGCCAAGCCATGACAGCCGCCTATGGCTACACCTTC
CDR3 protein: CASSQAMTAAYGYTF
D gene: -
clone size: -
CDR3 length: 15
J gene: TRBJ1-2
V gene: TRBV9

CDR3 DNA: TGTGCCAGCAGCTTCCAACAGGGGCCCTACACAGATACGCAGTATTTT
CDR3 protein: CASSFQQGPYTDTQYF
D gene: TRBD1
clone size: -
CDR3 length: 16
J gene: TRBJ2-3
V gene: TRBV11-3